The clone carrying this T cell receptor beta chain was counted only a few times. Antigen: not known. Expressed TCRB transcripts got sequenced, as all isolated RNA was reverse transcribed. Method: immunoSEQ multiplex PCR; TCRdb's copy keeps in-frame clones and lacks some. The sample has 550,000 to 850,000 clones, around 15% seen once; the top ten hold approximately 0.022%. Trimming stripped 4 bases from V and 4 bases from J, with 17 bases between. The CDR3 contains 16 residues. Germline-derived CDR1 and CDR2 are SGHDT and YYEEEE. The record originates from a study of beta chain features in type 1 diabetes. Whole-study results and caveats: Moderately but significantly shorter TCRB CDR3s were found in Type 1 diabetes patients in all four CD4+ subsets.

The chain recombines TRBV5-6 with TRBJ2-2; D is perhaps TRBD1 (6 bases). This TCR derives from a man between 18 and 29 years old with type 1 diabetes. What was sequenced was naive CD4+ T cells from blood. CDR3 sequence reads: CASSALGQGSTGELFF. The CDR3 region has the DNA TGTGCCAGCAGCGCCTTGGGGCAGGGGAGCACCGGGGAGCTGTTTTTT.